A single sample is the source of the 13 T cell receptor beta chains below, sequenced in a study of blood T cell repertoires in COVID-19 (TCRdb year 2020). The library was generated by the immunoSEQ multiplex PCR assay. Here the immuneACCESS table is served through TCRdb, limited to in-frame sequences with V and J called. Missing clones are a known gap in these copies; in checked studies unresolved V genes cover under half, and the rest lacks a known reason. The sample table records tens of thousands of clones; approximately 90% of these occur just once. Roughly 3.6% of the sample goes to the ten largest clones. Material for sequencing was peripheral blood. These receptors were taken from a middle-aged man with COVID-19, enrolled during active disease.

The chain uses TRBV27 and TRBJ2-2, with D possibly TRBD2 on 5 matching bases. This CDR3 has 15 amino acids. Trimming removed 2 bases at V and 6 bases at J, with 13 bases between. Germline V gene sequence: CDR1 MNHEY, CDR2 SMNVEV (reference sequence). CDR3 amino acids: CASSLDYLTAGELFF. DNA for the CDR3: TGTGCCAGCAGTTTAGACTATCTAACGGCCGGGGAGCTGTTTTTT.

CDR3 residues: CASSGQLNEKLFF. As DNA, the CDR3 is TGTGCCAGCAGTGGACAGCTTAATGAAAAACTGTTTTTT. This chain joins TRBV2 and TRBJ1-4; the D gene is possibly TRBD1 (5 bases). Germline V lookup: CDR1 SNHLY, CDR2 FYNNEI. The CDR3 sequence is 13 residues long. V was clipped by 4 bases and J by 4 bases, with 7 bases between them.

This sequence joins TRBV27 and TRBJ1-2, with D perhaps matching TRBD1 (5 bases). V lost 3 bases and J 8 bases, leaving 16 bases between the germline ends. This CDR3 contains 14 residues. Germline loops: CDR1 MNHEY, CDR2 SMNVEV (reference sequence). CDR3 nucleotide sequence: TGTGCCAGCAGTTTTGGGGCAAAGGGTAACGGCTACACCTTC. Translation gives CASSFGAKGNGYTF.

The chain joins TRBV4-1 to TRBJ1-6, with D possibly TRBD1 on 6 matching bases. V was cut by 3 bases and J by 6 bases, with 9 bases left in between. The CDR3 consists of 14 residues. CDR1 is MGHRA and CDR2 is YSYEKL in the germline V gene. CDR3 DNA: TGCGCCAGCAGCCATACAGGGAGTAATTCACCCCTCCACTTT. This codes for CASSHTGSNSPLHF.

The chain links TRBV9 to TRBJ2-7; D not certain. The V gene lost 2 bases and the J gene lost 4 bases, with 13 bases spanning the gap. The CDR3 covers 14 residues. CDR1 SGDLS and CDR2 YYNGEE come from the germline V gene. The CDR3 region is CASSVREKRYEQYF. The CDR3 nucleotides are TGTGCCAGCAGCGTGCGCGAAAAGAGGTACGAGCAGTACTTC.

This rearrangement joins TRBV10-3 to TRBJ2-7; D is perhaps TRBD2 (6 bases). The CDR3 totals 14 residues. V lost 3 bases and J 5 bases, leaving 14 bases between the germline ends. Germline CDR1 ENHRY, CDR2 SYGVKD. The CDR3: CAISEGGRINEQYF. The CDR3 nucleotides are TGTGCCATCAGTGAAGGAGGGAGGATCAACGAGCAGTACTTC.

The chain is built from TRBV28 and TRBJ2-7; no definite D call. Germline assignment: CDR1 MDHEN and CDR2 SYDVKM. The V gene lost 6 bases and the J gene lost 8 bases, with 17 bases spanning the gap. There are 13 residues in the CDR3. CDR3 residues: CASSPLGSSQQYF. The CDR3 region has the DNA TGTGCCAGCAGCCCTCTGGGCAGCTCTCAGCAGTACTTC.

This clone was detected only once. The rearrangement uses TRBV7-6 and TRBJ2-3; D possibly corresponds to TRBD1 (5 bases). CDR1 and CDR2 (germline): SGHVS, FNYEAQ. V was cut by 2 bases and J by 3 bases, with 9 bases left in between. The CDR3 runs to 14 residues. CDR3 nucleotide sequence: TGTGCCAGCAGCTTAATGGCAGGGACAGATACGCAGTATTTT. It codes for CASSLMAGTDTQYF.

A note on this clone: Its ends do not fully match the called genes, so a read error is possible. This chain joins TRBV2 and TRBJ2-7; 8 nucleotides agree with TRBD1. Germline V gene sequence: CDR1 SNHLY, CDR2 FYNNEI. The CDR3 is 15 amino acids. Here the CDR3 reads CASIELTGGSYEQYF. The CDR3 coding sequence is TGTGCCAGCATTGAACTCACAGGGGGTTCCTACGAGCAGTACTTC.

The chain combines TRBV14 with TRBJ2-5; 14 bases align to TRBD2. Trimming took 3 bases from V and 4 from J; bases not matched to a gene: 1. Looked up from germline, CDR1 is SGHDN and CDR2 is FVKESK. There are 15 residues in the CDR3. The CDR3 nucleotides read TGTGCCAGCAGCCAGGGACTAGCGGGGGCAGAGACCCAGTACTTC. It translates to CASSQGLAGAETQYF.

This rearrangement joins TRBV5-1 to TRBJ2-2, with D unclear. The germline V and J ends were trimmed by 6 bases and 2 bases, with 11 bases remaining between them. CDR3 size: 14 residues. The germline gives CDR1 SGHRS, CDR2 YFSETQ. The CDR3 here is CASTAAFNTGELFF. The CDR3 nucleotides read TGCGCCAGCACGGCGGCCTTCAACACCGGGGAGCTGTTTTTT.

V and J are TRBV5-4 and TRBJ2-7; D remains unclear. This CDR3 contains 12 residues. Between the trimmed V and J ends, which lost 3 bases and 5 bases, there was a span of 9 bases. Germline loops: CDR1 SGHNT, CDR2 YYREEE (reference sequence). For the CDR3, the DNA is TGTGCCAGCAGCTCGCCCGTAGACGAGCAGTACTTC. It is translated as CASSSPVDEQYF.

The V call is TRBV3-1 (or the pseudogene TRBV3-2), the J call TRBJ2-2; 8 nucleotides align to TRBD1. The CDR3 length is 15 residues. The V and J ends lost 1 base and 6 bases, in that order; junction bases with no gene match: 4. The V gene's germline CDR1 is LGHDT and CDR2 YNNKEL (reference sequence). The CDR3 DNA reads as TGTGCCAGCAGCCAAGGGACAGGGAAGTCCGGGGAGCTGTTTTTT. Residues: CASSQGTGKSGELFF.